The text below deals with one T cell receptor beta chain. Other DNA sequences in this specimen translate into the identical CDR3. In the original workflow: The authors estimated nucleated cell counts from reference gene primer amplification. TCRdb's copy holds only in-frame clones and misses some; the assay was immunoSEQ multiplex PCR. From that table come the V and J calls and clone size; the DNA was used to work out D and trimming. The data contain tens of thousands of clones, 70% to 90% of them singletons. This record belongs to a study of blood T cell repertoires in COVID-19. On the study more broadly: The samples span acute and convalescent COVID-19 from the United States, Italy and Spain. T cells, B-cell-depleted T cells, or PBMCs supplied cDNA or gDNA.

The CDR3 is 13 residues long. The germline CDR1 and CDR2 sequences are GTSNPN and SVGIG (reference sequence). Germline trimming cut 0 bases from V and 7 bases from J; bases unmatched to any gene: 2. The sample consisted of peripheral blood. This sequence originates from a man aged 50-60 years with COVID-19, enrolled during active disease. The V and J genes are TRBV30 and TRBJ1-5, with 8 nucleotides matching TRBD1. In nucleotides, the CDR3 is TGTGCCTGGAGTGTACAGGGGGGCCAGCCCCAGCATTTT. The encoded protein is CAWSVQGGQPQHF.